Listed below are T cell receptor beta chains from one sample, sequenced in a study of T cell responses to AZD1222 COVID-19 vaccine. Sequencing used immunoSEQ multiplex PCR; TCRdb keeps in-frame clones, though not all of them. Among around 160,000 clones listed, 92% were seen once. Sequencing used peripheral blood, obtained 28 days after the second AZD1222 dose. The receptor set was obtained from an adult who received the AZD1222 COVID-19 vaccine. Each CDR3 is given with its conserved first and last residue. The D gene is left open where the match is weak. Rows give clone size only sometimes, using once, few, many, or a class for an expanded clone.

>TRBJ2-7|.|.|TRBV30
TGTGCCTGGACTGGCGGTGGCATTTACGAGCAGTACTTC
CAWTGGGIYEQYF
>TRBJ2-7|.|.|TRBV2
TGTGCCAGCAGTGATGGGGTCGGGGGGCGCCTAACCTACGAGCAGTACTTC
CASSDGVGGRLTYEQYF
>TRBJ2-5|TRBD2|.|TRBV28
TGTGCCAGCAGTCATTTCCGGACTAGCGGGAGAAAGACCCAGTACTTC
CASSHFRTSGRKTQYF
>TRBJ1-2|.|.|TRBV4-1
TGCGCCAGCAGCCAAGGTACGGCAGACTATGGCTACACCTTC
CASSQGTADYGYTF
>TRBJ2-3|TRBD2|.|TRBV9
TGTGCCAGCAGCTCGGGGGGACGGGGGGAGGACACAGATACGCAGTATTTT
CASSSGGRGEDTDTQYF
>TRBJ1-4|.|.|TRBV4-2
TGTGCCAGCAGCCAAGTTATCACTAATGAAAAACTGTTTTTT
CASSQVITNEKLFF
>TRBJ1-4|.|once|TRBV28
TGTGCCAGCAGCCAGACAGAGCCTAATGAAAAACTGTTTTTT
CASSQTEPNEKLFF
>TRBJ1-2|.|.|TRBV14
TGTGCCAGCAGCCAGGAAGGGAGAGATGGCTACACCTTC
CASSQEGRDGYTF
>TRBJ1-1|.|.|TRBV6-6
TGTGCCAGCAGTTACTCCGCGAATCCCGGCGACACTGAAGCTTTCTTT
CASSYSANPGDTEAFF
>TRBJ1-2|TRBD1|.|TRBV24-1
TGTGCCACCAGTGGTCTAGACAGGGACTATGGCTACACCTTC
CATSGLDRDYGYTF
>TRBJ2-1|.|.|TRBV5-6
TGTGCCAGCAGGGGAGAGGGCTTTGTCCTAGGACTCTCCTACAATGAGCAGTTCTTC
CASRGEGFVLGLSYNEQFF
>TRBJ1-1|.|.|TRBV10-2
TGCGCCACAGTGGAGTCGGGGGGCACTGAAGCTTTCTTT
CATVESGGTEAFF
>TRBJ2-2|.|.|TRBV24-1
TGTGCCACCAGTGATTTTGGACTGGGGTTGAGCACCGGGGAGCTGTTTTTT
CATSDFGLGLSTGELFF
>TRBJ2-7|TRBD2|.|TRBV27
TGTGCCAGCAGTTTATCCCCCGTTAGCGGGGGGGCTCCCTCCGAGCAGTACTTC
CASSLSPVSGGAPSEQYF
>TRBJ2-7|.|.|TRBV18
TGTGCCAGCTCACCGGGAGTAAGCTCCTACGAGCAGTACTTC
CASSPGVSSYEQYF
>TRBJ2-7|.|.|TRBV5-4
TGTGCCAGCAGCGCAGGCCTAGGGACCTACGAGCAGTACTTC
CASSAGLGTYEQYF
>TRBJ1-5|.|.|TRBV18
TGTGCCAGCTCACCAATAAATCAGCCCCAGCATTTT
CASSPINQPQHF
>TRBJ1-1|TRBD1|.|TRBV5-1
TGCGCCAGCACCCCCCGGGACAGTGTCACTGAAGCTTTCTTT
CASTPRDSVTEAFF
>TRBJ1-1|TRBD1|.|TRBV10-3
TGTGCCATCAACAGGGGGATGAACACTGAAGCTTTCTTT
CAINRGMNTEAFF
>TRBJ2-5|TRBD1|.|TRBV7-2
TGTGCCAGCAGCCCCCTGACAGGGTACGGGGAGACCCAGTACTTC
CASSPLTGYGETQYF